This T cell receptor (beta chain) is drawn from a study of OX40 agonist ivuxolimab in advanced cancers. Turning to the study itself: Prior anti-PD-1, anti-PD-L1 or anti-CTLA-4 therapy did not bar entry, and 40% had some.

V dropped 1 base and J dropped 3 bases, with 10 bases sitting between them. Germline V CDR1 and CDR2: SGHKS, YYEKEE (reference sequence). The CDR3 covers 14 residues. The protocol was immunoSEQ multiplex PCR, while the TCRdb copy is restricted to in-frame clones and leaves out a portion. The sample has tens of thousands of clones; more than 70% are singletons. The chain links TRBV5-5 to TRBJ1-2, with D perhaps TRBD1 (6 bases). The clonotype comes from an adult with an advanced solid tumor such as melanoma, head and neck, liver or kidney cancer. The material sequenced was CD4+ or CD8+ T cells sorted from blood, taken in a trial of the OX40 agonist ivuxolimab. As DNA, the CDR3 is TGTGCCAGCAGCTTGTTAGGGGGAGACTATGGCTACACCTTC. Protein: CASSLLGGDYGYTF. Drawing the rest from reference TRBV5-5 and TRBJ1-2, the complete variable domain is DAGVTQSPTHLIKTRGQQVTLRCSPISGHKSVSWYQQVLGQGPQFIFQYYEKEERGRGNFPDRFSARQFPNYSSELNVNALLLGDSALYLCASSLLGGDYGYTFGSGTRLTVV.